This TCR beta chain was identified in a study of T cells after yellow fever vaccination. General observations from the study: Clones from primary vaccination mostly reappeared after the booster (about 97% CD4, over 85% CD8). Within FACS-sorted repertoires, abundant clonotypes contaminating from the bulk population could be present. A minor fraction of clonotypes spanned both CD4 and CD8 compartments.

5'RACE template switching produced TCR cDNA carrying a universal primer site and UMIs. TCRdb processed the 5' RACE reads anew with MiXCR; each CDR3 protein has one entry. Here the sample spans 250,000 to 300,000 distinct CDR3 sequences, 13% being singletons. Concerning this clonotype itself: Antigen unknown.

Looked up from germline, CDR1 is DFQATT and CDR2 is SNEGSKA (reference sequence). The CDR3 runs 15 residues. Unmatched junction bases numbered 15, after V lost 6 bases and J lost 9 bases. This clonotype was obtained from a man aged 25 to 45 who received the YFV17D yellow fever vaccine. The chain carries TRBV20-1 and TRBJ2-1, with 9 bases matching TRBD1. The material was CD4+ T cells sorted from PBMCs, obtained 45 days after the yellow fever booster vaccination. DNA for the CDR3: TGCAGTGCGGGGTTCCCCACAGGGGGCAAAGGTGAGCAGTTCTTC. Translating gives CSAGFPTGGKGEQFF.